The 15 T cell receptor beta chains below all came from one sample that was sequenced in a study of blood T cell repertoires in COVID-19. Some clones are missing from TCRdb's copy, which holds only in-frame ones; the method was immunoSEQ multiplex PCR. Seen here are approximately 210,000 clones, around 89% observed once, and the top ten hold over 7%. The sample comprised PBMCs or T cells enriched from blood (not recorded which). These TCRs come from a woman aged 18-29 years who had recovered from COVID-19.

This clone has a single count. The chain employs TRBV29-1 and TRBJ1-2, with 10 bases aligning to TRBD1. V trimming: 5 bases; J trimming: 3 bases; junction bases outside the gene matches: 3. The CDR3 spans 13 residues. Germline V lookup: CDR1 SQVTM, CDR2 ANQGSEA. CDR3 sequence reads: CSVTGTGDYGYTF. The CDR3, as DNA: TGCAGCGTTACCGGGACAGGGGACTATGGCTACACCTTC. Supplemented by reference TRBV29-1 and TRBJ1-2, the full variable domain reads SAVISQKPSRDICQRGTSLTIQCQVDSQVTMMFWYRQQPGQSLTLIATANQGSEATYESGFVIDKFPISRPNLTFSTLTVSNMSPEDSSIYLCSVTGTGDYGYTFGSGTRLTVV.

A few counts support this clone. The chain links TRBV14 to TRBJ1-1; D ambiguous. Trimming removed 1 base from V and 1 base from J, with 4 bases in between. Per the germline V gene, CDR1 is SGHDN and CDR2 is FVKESK. The CDR3 runs to 13 residues. CDR3 nucleotides: TGTGCCAGCAGCCAAGTCGGGAACACTGAAGCTTTCTTT. Translated, it gives CASSQVGNTEAFF. Together with reference TRBV14 and TRBJ1-1, the CDR3 gives the full variable domain: EAGVTQFPSHSVIEKGQTVTLRCDPISGHDNLYWYRRVMGKEIKFLLHFVKESKQDESGMPNNRFLAERTGGTYSTLKVQPAELEDSGVYFCASSQVGNTEAFFGQGTRLTVV.

This chain links TRBV15 with TRBJ1-5; D ambiguous. Trimming took 5 bases from V and 10 from J, leaving 12 bases between them. The CDR3 loop spans 12 amino acids. Germline V gives CDR1 LNHNV, CDR2 YYDKDF (reference sequence). The DNA of the CDR3 is TGTGCCACCAGCCCACCCCGAGGTCCCCAGCATTTT. Translation gives CATSPPRGPQHF.

This clone appeared once. The chain joins TRBV6-5 to TRBJ2-3; D may be TRBD2 (5 bases). With 2 bases removed from V and 2 bases from J, the gap between germline ends came to 11 bases. CDR1 is MNHEY and CDR2 is SVGAGI in the germline V gene. The CDR3 consists of 15 residues. The CDR3 nucleotides are TGTGCCAGCAGTTACCCCCGGGGAATCACAGATACGCAGTATTTT. It yields the protein CASSYPRGITDTQYF.

This sequence joins TRBV28 and TRBJ1-1, with unresolved D. The V end was cut by 6 bases, the J end by 3 bases, with 11 bases between. This CDR3 has 13 amino acids. The germline gives CDR1 MDHEN, CDR2 SYDVKM. CDR3 DNA sequence: TGTGCCAGCAGCCCGGTGGTAGACACTGAAGCTTTCTTT. Translated: CASSPVVDTEAFF.

The V and J genes are TRBV25-1 and TRBJ1-1; D is unclear. Germline V gene data show CDR1 as MGHDK and CDR2 as SYGVNS. This CDR3 comprises 11 residues. The germline V and J ends were trimmed by 7 bases and 3 bases, with 6 bases remaining between them. DNA for the CDR3: TGTGCCAGCATCCGGTACACTGAAGCTTTCTTT. Amino acid sequence: CASIRYTEAFF.

The chain combines TRBV14 with TRBJ2-7, with TRBD2 matching 7 bases. From germline, CDR1 is SGHDN and CDR2 FVKESK. The CDR3 sequence is 14 residues long. Trimming cost V 5 bases and J 3 bases; bases outside gene matches: 7. The CDR3 loop reads CASSERGGGYEQYF. CDR3 nucleotides: TGTGCCAGCAGCGAAAGAGGCGGGGGCTACGAGCAGTACTTC.

The chain employs TRBV6-5 and TRBJ1-3; tentatively, D is TRBD1 (6 bases). In germline, CDR1 is MNHEY, CDR2 SVGAGI. The CDR3 is 14 residues long. Trimming pared 11 bases from V and 0 bases from J, leaving 14 bases between. The CDR3 reads CAGRQASSGNTIYF. CDR3 nucleotides: TGTGCCGGGAGACAGGCCAGCTCTGGAAACACCATATATTTT.

This sequence joins TRBV12-5 and TRBJ2-1; 12 bases are shared with TRBD2. This CDR3 region has 14 residues. Germline trimming cut 6 bases from V and 11 bases from J; bases unmatched to any gene: 8. Germline CDR1 and CDR2: LGHNT and FRNRAP. The CDR3 nucleotides read TGTGCTAGTGGGCTAGCGGGGGGGGTTTGGCAGCAGTTCTTC. Amino acid sequence: CASGLAGGVWQQFF. The variable domain in full, with the rest retrieved from reference TRBV12-5 and TRBJ2-1, is DARVTQTPRHKVTEMGQEVTMRCQPILGHNTVFWYRQTMMQGLELLAYFRNRAPLDDSGMPKDRFSAEMPDATLATLKIQPSEPRDSAVYFCASGLAGGVWQQFFGPGTRLTVL.

The gene calls are TRBV15 and TRBJ1-5; 8 positions match TRBD1. V lost 9 bases to trimming and J lost 5 bases; unmatched junction nucleotides: 9. Germline V gene data show CDR1 as LNHNV and CDR2 as YYDKDF (reference sequence). This CDR3 region has 14 residues. The CDR3 DNA is TGTGCCACACAGGGGGGGCTAGTGGATCAGCCCCAGCATTTT. This codes for CATQGGLVDQPQHF.

This rearrangement joins TRBV28 to TRBJ1-6; no clear D gene. Deletions cut 6 bases from V and 5 bases from J, with 5 bases between. This CDR3 region has 12 residues. Germline CDR1 is MDHEN and CDR2 is SYDVKM. Written as DNA, the CDR3 is TGTGCCAGCAGGGGAGATAATTCACCCCTCCACTTT. This codes for CASRGDNSPLHF.

CDR3 coding DNA: TGTGCCACCAGTGATCTCTACCGCGGTTCAGGGCCAGATACGCAGTATTTT. It specifies CATSDLYRGSGPDTQYF. This chain uses TRBV24-1 with TRBJ2-3; TRBD1 is a possible D gene (5 bases). This CDR3 is 17 amino acids long. V was pared by 3 bases and J by 4 bases, with 19 bases between. Germline V CDR1 and CDR2: KGHDR, SFDVKD.

The rearrangement joins TRBV5-4 to TRBJ2-2, with D possibly TRBD2 on 7 matching bases. The germline V gene encodes CDR1 SGHNT and CDR2 YYREEE (reference sequence). With 0 bases removed from V and 5 bases from J, the gap between germline ends came to 17 bases. The CDR3 spans 17 residues. In DNA form, the CDR3 reads TGTGCCAGCAGCTTGGCCACCGGGGGGCGCGGTACCGGGGAGCTGTTTTTT. This sequence encodes CASSLATGGRGTGELFF.

This clone was observed once. The CDR3 sequence: CASSLQGAGEQYF. CDR3 coding DNA: TGTGCCAGCAGCTTACAGGGGGCGGGTGAGCAGTACTTC. The genes are TRBV7-9 and TRBJ2-7; 8 bases match TRBD1. The V segment lost 2 bases and the J segment 7 bases; nucleotides outside the gene matches: 4. The CDR3 is made up of 13 amino acids. The germline CDR1 and CDR2 sequences are SEHNR and FQNEAQ (reference sequence).

The chain combines TRBV12-3 or TRBV12-4 with TRBJ1-1; unclear D gene. The V and J ends lost 7 bases and 1 base respectively, with 10 bases between them. The CDR3 contains 13 residues. In nucleotides, the CDR3 is TGTGCCAGCAAGATCCGGGAGAACACTGAAGCTTTCTTT. It encodes CASKIRENTEAFF.